The source of this TCR beta chain is a study of graft-versus-host responses after intestinal transplantation. Study as a whole: Isolated intestinal, liver-intestinal, or multivisceral transplants had been given to the recipients. Every one of the recipients received anti-thymocyte globulin induction and afterwards took tacrolimus and steroids for around 3 years.

The CDR3 spans 13 residues. Per the germline V gene, CDR1 is SGDLS and CDR2 is YYNGEE. The junction had 5 bases not matched to a gene; V was cut back by 4 bases and J by 6 bases. Study-wide results and caveats: Analysis identified GvH clones in recipient marrow, with some appearing first in ileum or blood.

In regard to this clone: The antigen remains undetermined.

Clones were sequenced by immunoSEQ multiplex PCR, and TCRdb holds only the in-frame ones, with some missing. The top ten clones hold roughly 0.099% of a sample with approximately 100,000 clones, almost 90% of them seen once. The sequence was collected from a human donor who received an intestinal transplant. Here the sequenced sample was unstimulated CD4+ T cells sorted from spleen or lymph node cells, taken before intestinal transplant. The chain joins TRBV9 to TRBJ1-1, with TRBD1 matching over 8 bases. The CDR3 here is CASSKGQVSEAFF. The CDR3 DNA is TGTGCCAGCAGCAAGGGACAGGTCTCTGAAGCTTTCTTT.